This entry concerns a single T cell receptor beta chain. This may stem from a read error, because a much larger clone lies one nucleotide away. These data belong to a study of CDR3 diversity in severe acne. TCRdb analysed the PCR reads with MiXCR anew, one entry per CDR3 protein. Here the sample spans over 70,000 distinct CDR3 sequences, around 49% being singletons. CDR1 is LGHDT and CDR2 is YNNKEL in the germline V gene (reference sequence). This CDR3 region has 14 residues. The J gene is TRBJ2-5, the V gene TRBV3-1; 7 positions match TRBD1. The source material was blood. The sequence was collected from a male donor in good health, without acne. This CDR3 is CASSQPDRVETRYF. The CDR3 coding sequence is TGTGCCAGCAGCCAACCAGACAGGGTAGAGACCCGGTACTTC.